What follows is one T cell receptor (beta chain) and its context. The antigen this receptor binds is unknown. It has no much larger one-base neighbor in the sample; base qualities were not kept. Measured from the cysteine to the phenylalanine, the CDR3 is 14 residues long. Only the CDR3 DNA is retained, 42 bases long and in frame from the first base. The germline V end is reduced by 5 bases and the J end by 3 bases; junction bases left unmatched: 7. CDR1 and CDR2 are drawn from the germline V gene: SGHTA, FQGNSA. This sample is drawn from a study of OX40 agonist ivuxolimab in advanced cancers. With respect to the entire study: Ivuxolimab, which targeted the costimulatory receptor OX40 (CD134), was an agonistic, fully human IgG2 monoclonal antibody. A male proportion of 82.7% and a mean age of approximately 55 years, ranging from about 23 to 90, were recorded for the dose-escalation cohort. Intravenous ivuxolimab was administered to patients every 2 weeks at six dose levels: 0.01, 0.1, 0.3, 1.5, 3 and 10 mg/kg. Among the 52 dose-escalation patients, 19 had hepatocellular carcinoma, roughly 15 melanoma, 9 renal cell carcinoma and 9 head and neck cancer. The point of sequencing TCRbeta in the periphery was to test whether ivuxolimab changed TCR sequence diversity and drove clonal T-cell expansion. Patients were allowed to have had prior anti-PD-1, anti-PD-L1 or anti-CTLA-4 therapy, and around two fifths of the dose-escalation patients had been treated with checkpoint inhibitors. The paper covers the monotherapy dose-escalation part of the phase I ivuxolimab trial, which included N ≈ 57 patients. Three dose-escalation patients achieved partial responses, one with hepatocellular carcinoma and two with cutaneous melanoma. Results and caveats for the whole study, not just this receptor: Partial responders in the 0.1-3.0 mg/kg groups had among the lowest normalized peripheral clonal expansion, especially among CD8+ T cells. At doses of 0.1 to 3.0 mg/kg, clonal expansion of both CD4+ and CD8+ T cells in blood was seen between baseline and week 6. The antigen specificity of the peripheral T cells that underwent clonal expansion was not determined. Low levels of normalized T-cell clonal expansion were also seen in some patients who did not respond. After ivuxolimab, CD8+ T cells had more expanded clones than CD4+ T cells on average.

The trial excluded patients who had a history of autoimmune disease or who were on systemic immunosuppression. Peripheral blood for TCR sequencing was drawn from every dose cohort at baseline, at cycle 4 day 1 and at cycle 7 day 1. Samples came from an open-label, multicenter, first-in-human phase I dose-escalation trial of ivuxolimab. The trial enrolled adults with locally advanced or metastatic head and neck squamous cell, hepatocellular, melanoma or renal cell carcinoma. CD4+ and CD8+ T cells were sorted separately from peripheral blood before TCR sequencing. To sequence the TCRbeta CDR3 region, genomic DNA was isolated from the sorted cells. The immunoSEQ Assay was used to sequence the TCRbeta CDR3 regions. Drawn from immuneACCESS, this table holds only the in-frame rearrangements with V and J called that TCRdb kept. Clones are partly lost; checked studies trace under half to an unresolved V gene and leave the rest unexplained. Present in this sample are some 64,000 clones, about 85% of which were seen just once. In total, the top ten clones hold 0.67% of the sample.

This TCR was recovered from an adult with an advanced solid tumor such as melanoma, head and neck, liver or kidney cancer. The chain joins TRBV7-2 to TRBJ2-7, with 7 bases in between that match TRBD2. This specimen consisted of CD4+ or CD8+ T cells sorted from blood, obtained in a trial of the OX40 agonist ivuxolimab. The CDR3 sequence is CASSASGLHYEQYF. The DNA sequence is given as TGTGCCAGCAGCGCATCGGGACTACACTACGAGCAGTACTTC. With all but the CDR3 taken from the reference TRBV7-2 and TRBJ2-7 genes, the full variable domain is: GAGVSQSPSNKVTEKGKDVELRCDPISGHTALYWYRQSLGQGLEFLIYFQGNSAPDKSGLPSDRFSAERTGGSVSTLTIQRTQQEDSAVYLCASSASGLHYEQYFGPGTRLTVT.